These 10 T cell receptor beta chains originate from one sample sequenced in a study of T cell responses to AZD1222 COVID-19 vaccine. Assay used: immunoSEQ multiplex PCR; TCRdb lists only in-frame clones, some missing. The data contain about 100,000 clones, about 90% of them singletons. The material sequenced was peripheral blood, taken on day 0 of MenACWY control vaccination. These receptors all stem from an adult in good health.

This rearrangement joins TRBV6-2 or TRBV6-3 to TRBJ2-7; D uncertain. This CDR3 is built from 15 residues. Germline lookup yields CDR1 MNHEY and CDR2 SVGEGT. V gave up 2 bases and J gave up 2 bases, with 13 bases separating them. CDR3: CASSYVGGATYEQYF. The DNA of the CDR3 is TGTGCCAGCAGTTACGTGGGCGGAGCTACCTACGAGCAGTACTTC.

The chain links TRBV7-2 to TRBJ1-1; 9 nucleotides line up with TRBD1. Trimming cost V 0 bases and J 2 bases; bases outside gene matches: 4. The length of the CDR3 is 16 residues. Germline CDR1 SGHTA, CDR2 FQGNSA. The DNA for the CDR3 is TGTGCCAGCAGCTTAGCCGGGACAGGGCGAAACACTGAAGCTTTCTTT. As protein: CASSLAGTGRNTEAFF.

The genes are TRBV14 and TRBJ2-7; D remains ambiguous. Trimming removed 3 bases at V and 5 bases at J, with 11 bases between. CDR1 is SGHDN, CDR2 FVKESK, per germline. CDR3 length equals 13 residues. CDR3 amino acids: CASSQAGTHEQYF. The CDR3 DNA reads TGTGCCAGCAGCCAGGCAGGAACCCACGAGCAGTACTTC.

DNA of the CDR3: TGTGCCAGCAGTTTCGGCCGCTACTATGGCTACACCTTC. It yields the protein CASSFGRYYGYTF. The chain carries TRBV12-3 or TRBV12-4 and TRBJ1-2; no reliable D call. The CDR3 totals 13 residues. V gave up 3 bases and J gave up 3 bases, with 8 bases separating them.

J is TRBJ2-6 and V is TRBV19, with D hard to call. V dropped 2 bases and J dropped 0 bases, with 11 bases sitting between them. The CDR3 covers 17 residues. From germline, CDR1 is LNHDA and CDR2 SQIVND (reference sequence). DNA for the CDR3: TGTGCCAGTAGTATACACGGCGCGAACTCTGGGGCCAACGTCCTGACTTTC. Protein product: CASSIHGANSGANVLTF.

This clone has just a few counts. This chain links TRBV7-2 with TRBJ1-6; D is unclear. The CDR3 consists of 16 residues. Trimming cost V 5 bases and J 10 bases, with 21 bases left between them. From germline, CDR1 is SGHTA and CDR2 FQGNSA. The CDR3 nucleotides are TGTGCCAGCAGCGATCCCCGCGGGGAGTGGGAATCACCCCTCCACTTT. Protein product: CASSDPRGEWESPLHF.

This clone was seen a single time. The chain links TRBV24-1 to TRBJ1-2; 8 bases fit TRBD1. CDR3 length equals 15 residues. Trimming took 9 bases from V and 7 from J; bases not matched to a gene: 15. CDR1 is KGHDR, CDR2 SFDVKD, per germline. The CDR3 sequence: CATSQGARGNGGYTF. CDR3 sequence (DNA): TGTGCCACCTCCCAGGGGGCTAGAGGGAATGGTGGCTACACCTTC.

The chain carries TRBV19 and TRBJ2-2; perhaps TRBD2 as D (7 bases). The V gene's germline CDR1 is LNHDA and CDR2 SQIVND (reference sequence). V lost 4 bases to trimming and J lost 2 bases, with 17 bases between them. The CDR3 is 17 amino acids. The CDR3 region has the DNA TGTGCCAGTAGTACGGCCTGGGGGGGACAAAACACCGGGGAGCTGTTTTTT. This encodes CASSTAWGGQNTGELFF.

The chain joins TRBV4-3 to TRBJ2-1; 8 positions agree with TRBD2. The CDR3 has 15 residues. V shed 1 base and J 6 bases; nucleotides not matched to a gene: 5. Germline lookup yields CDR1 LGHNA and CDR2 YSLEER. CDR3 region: CASSQVRGGTNEQFF. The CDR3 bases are TGCGCCAGCAGCCAAGTACGCGGGGGGACCAATGAGCAGTTCTTC.

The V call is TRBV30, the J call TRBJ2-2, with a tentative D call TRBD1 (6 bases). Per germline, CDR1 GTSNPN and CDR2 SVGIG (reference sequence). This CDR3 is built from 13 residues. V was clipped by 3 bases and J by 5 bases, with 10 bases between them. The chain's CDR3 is CAWSEGDTGELFF. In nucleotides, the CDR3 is TGTGCCTGGAGCGAGGGGGATACCGGGGAGCTGTTTTTT.